Detailed here is one T cell receptor beta chain. Seattle's enrolled individuals joined amid active infection and were then monitored longitudinally. These data originate in a study of blood T cell repertoires in COVID-19. In the study overall: The cDNA or gDNA used as material had been derived from T cells, B-cell-depleted T cells, or PBMCs.

This CDR3 is built from 16 residues. The V end was cut by 4 bases, the J end by 7 bases, with 20 bases between. Germline lookup yields CDR1 MDHEN and CDR2 SYDVKM. Profiled with immunoSEQ multiplex PCR; TCRdb holds only in-frame clones, not every one. Of 100,000 or so clones detected, about 90% appear once; the ten largest clones hold approximately 5%. Sequencing was done on a sample of peripheral blood. The clonotype was recovered from a woman aged 45-65 years with COVID-19, enrolled during active disease. The genes are TRBV28 and TRBJ1-5; the D gene is possibly TRBD1 (6 bases). CDR3 sequence (DNA): TGTGCCAGCAGTTCAGCGGGGGGCGCGAGCCGGCAGCCCCAGCATTTT. This translates into CASSSAGGASRQPQHF.